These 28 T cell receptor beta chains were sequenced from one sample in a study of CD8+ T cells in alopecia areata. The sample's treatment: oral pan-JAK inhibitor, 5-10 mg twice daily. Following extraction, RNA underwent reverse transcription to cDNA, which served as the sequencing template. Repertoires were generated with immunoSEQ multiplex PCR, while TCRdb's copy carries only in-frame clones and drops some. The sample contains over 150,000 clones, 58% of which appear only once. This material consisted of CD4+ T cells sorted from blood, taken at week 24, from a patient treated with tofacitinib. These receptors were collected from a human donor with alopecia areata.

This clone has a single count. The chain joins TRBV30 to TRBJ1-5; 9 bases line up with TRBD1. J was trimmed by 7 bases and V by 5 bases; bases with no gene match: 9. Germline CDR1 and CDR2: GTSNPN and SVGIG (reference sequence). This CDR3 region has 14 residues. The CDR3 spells CAWDPRDRVQPQHF. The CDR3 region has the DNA TGTGCCTGGGACCCCCGGGACAGGGTCCAGCCCCAGCATTTT. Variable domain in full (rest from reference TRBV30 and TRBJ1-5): SQTIHQWPATLVQPVGSPLSLECTVEGTSNPNLYWYRQAAGRGLQLLFYSVGIGQISSEVPQNLSASRPQDRQFILSSKKLLLSDSGFYLCAWDPRDRVQPQHFGDGTRLSIL.

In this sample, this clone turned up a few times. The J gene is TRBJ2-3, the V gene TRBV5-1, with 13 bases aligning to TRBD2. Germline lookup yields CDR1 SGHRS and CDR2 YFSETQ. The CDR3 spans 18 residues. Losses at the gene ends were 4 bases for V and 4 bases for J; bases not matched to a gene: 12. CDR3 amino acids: CASSPRGLAGVGPDTQYF. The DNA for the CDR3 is TGCGCCAGCAGCCCCCGAGGACTAGCGGGGGTCGGGCCAGATACGCAGTATTTT.

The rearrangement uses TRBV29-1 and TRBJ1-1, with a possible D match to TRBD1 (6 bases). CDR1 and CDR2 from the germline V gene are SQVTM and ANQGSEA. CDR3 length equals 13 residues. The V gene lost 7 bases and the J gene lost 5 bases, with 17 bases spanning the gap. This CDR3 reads CSGRGGGGTEAFF. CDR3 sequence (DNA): TGCAGCGGACGGGGGGGCGGCGGGACTGAAGCTTTCTTT.

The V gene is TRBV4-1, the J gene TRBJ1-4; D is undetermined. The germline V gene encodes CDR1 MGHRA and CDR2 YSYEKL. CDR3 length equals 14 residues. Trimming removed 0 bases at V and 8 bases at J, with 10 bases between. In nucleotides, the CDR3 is TGCGCCAGCAGCCAAGATGTGGCTAGGGAAAAACTGTTTTTT. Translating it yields CASSQDVAREKLFF.

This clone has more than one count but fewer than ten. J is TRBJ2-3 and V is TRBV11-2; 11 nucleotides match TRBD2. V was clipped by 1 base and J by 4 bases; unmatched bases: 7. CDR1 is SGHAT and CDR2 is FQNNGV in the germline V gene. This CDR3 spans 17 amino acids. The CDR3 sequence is CASSLVAGGPLSDTQYF. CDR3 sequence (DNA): TGTGCCAGCAGCTTAGTAGCGGGGGGGCCTCTCTCAGATACGCAGTATTTT.

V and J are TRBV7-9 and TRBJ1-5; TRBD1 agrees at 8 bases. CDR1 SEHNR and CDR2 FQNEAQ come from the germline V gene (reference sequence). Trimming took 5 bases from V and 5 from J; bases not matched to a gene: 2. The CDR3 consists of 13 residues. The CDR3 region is CASSETGDQPQHF. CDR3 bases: TGTGCCAGCAGCGAGACAGGGGATCAGCCCCAGCATTTT.

The CDR3 here is CASQGAGGYTF. The CDR3 DNA reads TGTGCCTCGCAGGGGGCCGGTGGCTACACCTTC. This chain connects TRBV30 to TRBJ1-2; 8 positions match TRBD1. Trimming took 7 bases from V and 7 from J; bases not matched to a gene: 5. This CDR3 spans 11 amino acids. Germline CDR1 is GTSNPN and CDR2 is SVGIG (reference sequence).

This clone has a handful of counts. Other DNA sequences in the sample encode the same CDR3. The CDR3 bases are TGTGCCATCAGTGAGTCGTCAGGACAAGAGACCCAGTACTTC. Translation: CAISESSGQETQYF. The chain recombines TRBV10-3 with TRBJ2-5, with D hard to call. The V end was cut by 0 bases, the J end by 2 bases, with 7 bases between. The CDR3 runs 14 residues. CDR1 and CDR2 from the germline V gene are ENHRY and SYGVKD.

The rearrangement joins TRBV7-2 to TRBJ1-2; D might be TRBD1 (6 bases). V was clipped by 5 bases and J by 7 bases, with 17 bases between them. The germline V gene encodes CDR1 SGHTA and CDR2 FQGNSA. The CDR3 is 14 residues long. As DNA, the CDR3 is TGTGCCAGCAGCGGGGCCCTGACAGGTGCTGGCTACACCTTC. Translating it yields CASSGALTGAGYTF.

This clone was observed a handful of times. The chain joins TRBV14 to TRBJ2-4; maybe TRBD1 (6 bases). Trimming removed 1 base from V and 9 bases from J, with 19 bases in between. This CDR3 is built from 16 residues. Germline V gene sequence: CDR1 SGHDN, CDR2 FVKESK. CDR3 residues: CASSQGQGHLRGIQYF. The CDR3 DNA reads TGTGCCAGCAGCCAAGGGCAGGGACACCTGAGGGGCATTCAGTACTTC.

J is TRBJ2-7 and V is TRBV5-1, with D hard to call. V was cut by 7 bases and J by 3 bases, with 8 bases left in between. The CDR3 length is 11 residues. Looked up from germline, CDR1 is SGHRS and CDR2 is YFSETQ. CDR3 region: CASGTGYEQYF. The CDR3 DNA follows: TGCGCCAGCGGTACGGGCTACGAGCAGTACTTC.

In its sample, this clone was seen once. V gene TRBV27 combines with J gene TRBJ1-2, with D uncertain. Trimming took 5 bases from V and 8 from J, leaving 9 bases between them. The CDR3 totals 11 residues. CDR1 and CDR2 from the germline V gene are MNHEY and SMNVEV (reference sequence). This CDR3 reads CASSPLGGYTF. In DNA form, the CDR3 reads TGTGCCAGCAGTCCATTGGGCGGCTACACCTTC.

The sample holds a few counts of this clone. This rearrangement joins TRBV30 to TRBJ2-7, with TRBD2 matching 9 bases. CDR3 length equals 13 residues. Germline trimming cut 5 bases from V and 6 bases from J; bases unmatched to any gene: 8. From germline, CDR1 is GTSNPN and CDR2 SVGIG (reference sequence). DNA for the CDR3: TGTGCCTGGGAAGCGGGAGGAGCGACCGAGCAGTACTTC. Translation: CAWEAGGATEQYF.

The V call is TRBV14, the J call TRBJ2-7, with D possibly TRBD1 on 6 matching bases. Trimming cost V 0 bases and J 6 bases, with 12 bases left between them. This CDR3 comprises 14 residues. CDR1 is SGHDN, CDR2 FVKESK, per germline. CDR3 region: CASSQDPAGVEQYF. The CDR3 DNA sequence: TGTGCCAGCAGCCAAGATCCCGCAGGGGTCGAGCAGTACTTC.

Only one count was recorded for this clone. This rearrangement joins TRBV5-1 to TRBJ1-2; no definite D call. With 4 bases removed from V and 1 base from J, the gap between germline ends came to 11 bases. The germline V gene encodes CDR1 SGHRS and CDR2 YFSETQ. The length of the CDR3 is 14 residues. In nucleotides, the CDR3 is TGCGCCAGCAGCCCCTCCGTTAATAACTATGGCTACACCTTC. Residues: CASSPSVNNYGYTF.

In DNA form, the CDR3 reads TGTGCCAGCAGCTTAGTCGGGAACTTGGCCGAGCAGTACTTC. It encodes CASSLVGNLAEQYF. This chain joins TRBV7-8 and TRBJ2-7; the D gene is possibly TRBD2 (5 bases). The germline V gene encodes CDR1 SGHVS and CDR2 FQNEAQ. CDR3 size: 14 residues. Trimming removed 1 base from V and 6 bases from J, with 13 bases in between.

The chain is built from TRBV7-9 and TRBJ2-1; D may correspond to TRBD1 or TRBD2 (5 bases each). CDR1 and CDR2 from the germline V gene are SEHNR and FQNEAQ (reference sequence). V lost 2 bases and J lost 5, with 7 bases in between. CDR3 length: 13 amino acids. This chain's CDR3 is CASSLPGHNEQFF. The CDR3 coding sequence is TGTGCCAGCAGCTTACCGGGACACAATGAGCAGTTCTTC.

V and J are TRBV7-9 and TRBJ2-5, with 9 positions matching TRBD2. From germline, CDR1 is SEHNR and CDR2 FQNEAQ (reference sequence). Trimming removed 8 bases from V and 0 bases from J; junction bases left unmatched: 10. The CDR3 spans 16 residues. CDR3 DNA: TGTGCCAGCCGATCCGAGACTAGCGGCAACCAAGAGACCCAGTACTTC. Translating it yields CASRSETSGNQETQYF. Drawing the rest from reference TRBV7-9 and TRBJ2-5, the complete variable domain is DTGVSQNPRHKITKRGQNVTFRCDPISEHNRLYWYRQTLGQGPEFLTYFQNEAQLEKSRLLSDRFSAERPKGSFSTLEIQRTEQGDSAMYLCASRSETSGNQETQYFGPGTRLLVL.

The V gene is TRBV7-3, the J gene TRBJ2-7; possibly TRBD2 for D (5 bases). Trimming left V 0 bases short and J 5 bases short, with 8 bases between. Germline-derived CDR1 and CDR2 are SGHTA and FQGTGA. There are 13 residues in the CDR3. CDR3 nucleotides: TGTGCCAGCAGCTTAACTAGCGTTCACGAGCAGTACTTC. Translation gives CASSLTSVHEQYF.

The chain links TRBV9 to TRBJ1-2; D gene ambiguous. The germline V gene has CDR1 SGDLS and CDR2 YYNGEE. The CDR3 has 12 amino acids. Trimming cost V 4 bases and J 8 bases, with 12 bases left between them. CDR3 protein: CASSQIGRGYTF. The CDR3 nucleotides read TGTGCCAGCAGCCAAATTGGGAGAGGCTACACCTTC.

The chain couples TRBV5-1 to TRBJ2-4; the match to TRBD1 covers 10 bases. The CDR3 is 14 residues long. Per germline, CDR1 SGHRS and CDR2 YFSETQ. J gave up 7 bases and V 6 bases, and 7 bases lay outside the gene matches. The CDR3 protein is CASTRDRGLNIQYF. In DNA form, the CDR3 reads TGCGCCAGCACCCGAGACAGGGGGCTTAACATTCAGTACTTC.

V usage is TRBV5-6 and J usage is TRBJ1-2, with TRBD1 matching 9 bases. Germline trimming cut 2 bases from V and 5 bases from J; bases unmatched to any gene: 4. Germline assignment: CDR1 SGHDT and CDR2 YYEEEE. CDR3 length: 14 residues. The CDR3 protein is CASSFGTGRYGYTF. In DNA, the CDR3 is TGTGCCAGCAGCTTCGGGACAGGGAGATATGGCTACACCTTC.

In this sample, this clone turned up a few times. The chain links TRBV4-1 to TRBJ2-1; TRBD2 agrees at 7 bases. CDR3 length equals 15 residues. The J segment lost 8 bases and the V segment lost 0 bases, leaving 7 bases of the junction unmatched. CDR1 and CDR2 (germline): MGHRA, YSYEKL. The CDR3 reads CASSQDRGGRDEQFF. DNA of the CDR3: TGCGCCAGCAGCCAAGATCGAGGTGGGAGGGATGAGCAGTTCTTC.

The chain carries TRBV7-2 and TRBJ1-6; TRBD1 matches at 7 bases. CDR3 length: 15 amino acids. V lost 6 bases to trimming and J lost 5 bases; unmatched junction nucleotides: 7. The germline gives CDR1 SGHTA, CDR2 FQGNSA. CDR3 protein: CASRPQGINNSPLHF. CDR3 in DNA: TGTGCCAGCAGACCACAGGGGATCAATAATTCACCCCTCCACTTT.

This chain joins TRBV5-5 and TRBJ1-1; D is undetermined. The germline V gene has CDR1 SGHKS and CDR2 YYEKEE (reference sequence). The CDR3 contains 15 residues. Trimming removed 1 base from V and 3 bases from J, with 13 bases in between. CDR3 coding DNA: TGTGCCAGCAGCTTGACTCCAGAGGCGGACACTGAAGCTTTCTTT. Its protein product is CASSLTPEADTEAFF.

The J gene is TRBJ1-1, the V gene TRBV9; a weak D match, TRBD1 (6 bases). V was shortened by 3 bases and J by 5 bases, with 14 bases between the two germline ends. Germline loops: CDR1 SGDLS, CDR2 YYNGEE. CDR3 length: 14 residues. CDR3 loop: CASSARTEGTEAFF. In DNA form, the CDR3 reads TGTGCCAGCAGCGCACGGACAGAAGGGACTGAAGCTTTCTTT.

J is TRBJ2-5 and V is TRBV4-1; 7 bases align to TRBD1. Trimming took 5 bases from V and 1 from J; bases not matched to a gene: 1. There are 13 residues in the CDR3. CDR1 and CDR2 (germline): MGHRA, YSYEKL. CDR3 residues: CASSWDSQETQYF. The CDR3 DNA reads TGCGCCAGCAGCTGGGACAGCCAAGAGACCCAGTACTTC.

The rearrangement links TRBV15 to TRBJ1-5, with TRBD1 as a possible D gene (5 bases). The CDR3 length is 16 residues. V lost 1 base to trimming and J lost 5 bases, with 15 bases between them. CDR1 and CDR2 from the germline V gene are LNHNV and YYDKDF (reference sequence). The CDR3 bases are TGTGCCACCAGCAGAGCGTTGGCAGGGAGAGATCAGCCCCAGCATTTT. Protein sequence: CATSRALAGRDQPQHF.